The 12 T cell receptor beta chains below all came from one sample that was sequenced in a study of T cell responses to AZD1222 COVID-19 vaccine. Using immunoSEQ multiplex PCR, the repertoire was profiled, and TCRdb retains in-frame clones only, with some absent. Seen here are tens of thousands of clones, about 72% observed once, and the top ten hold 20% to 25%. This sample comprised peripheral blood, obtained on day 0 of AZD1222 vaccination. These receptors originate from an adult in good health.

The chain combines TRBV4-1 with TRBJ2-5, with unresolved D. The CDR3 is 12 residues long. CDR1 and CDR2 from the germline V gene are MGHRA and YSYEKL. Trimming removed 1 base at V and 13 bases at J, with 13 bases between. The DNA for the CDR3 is TGCGCCAGCAGCCAAGGGGGATCCTCGCGGTACTTC. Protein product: CASSQGGSSRYF.

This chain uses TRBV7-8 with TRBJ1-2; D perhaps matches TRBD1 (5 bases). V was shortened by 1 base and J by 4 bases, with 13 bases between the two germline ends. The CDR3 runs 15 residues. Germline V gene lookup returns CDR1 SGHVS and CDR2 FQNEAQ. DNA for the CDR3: TGTGCCAGCAGCTTAGGTATAGGGGAGAGCTATGGCTACACCTTC. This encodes CASSLGIGESYGYTF.

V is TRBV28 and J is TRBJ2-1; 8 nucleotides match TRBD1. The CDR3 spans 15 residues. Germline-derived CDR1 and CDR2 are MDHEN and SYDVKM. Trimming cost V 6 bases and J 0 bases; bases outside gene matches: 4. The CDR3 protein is CASRGQALSYNEQFF. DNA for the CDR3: TGTGCCAGCAGGGGACAGGCCCTCTCCTACAATGAGCAGTTCTTC.

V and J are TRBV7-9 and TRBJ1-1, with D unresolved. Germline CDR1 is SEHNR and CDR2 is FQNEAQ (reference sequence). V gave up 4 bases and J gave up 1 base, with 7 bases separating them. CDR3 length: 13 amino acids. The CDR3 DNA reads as TGTGCCAGCAGCTCAAGGGAGAACACTGAAGCTTTCTTT. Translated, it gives CASSSRENTEAFF.

CDR3 coding DNA: TGTGCCAGCAGTTTCATAGACCACAATGAGCAGTTCTTC. Its translation: CASSFIDHNEQFF. The genes are TRBV27 and TRBJ2-1; D is unclear. The germline V and J ends were trimmed by 3 bases and 5 bases, with 8 bases remaining between them. The CDR3 has 13 residues. Per germline, CDR1 MNHEY and CDR2 SMNVEV (reference sequence).

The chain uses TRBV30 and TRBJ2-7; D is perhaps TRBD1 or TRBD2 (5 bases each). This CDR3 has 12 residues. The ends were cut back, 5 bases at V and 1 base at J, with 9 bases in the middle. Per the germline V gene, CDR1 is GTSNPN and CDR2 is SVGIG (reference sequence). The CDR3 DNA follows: TGTGCCTGGGGGGACCAATCCTACGAGCAGTACTTC. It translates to CAWGDQSYEQYF.

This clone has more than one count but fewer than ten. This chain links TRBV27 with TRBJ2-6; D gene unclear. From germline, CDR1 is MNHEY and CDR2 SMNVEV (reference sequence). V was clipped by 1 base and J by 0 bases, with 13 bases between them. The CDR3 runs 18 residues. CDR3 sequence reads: CASSLYGRANSGANVLTF. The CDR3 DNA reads TGTGCCAGCAGTTTATACGGCAGAGCCAACTCTGGGGCCAACGTCCTGACTTTC.

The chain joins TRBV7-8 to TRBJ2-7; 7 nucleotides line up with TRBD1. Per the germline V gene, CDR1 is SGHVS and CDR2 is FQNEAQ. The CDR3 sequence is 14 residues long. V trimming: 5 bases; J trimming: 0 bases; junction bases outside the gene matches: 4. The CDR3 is CASSRGQASYEQYF. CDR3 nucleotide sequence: TGTGCCAGCAGCCGAGGACAGGCCTCCTACGAGCAGTACTTC.

The DNA for the CDR3 is TGTGCCAGCAGTTACGATCCAGGGAAGGGCACAGATACGCAGTATTTT. Its protein is CASSYDPGKGTDTQYF. The chain is built from TRBV6-5 and TRBJ2-3, with a tentative D call TRBD1 (5 bases). Trimming stripped 2 bases from V and 1 base from J, with 13 bases between. The CDR3 sequence is 16 residues long. Germline CDR1 is MNHEY and CDR2 is SVGAGI.

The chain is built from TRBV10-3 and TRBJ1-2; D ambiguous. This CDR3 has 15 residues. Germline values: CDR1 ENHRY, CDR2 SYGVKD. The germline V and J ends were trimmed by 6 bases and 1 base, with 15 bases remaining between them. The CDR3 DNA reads TGTGCCATCAGCGTAGTCCCGGGGAGTAACTATGGCTACACCTTC. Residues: CAISVVPGSNYGYTF.

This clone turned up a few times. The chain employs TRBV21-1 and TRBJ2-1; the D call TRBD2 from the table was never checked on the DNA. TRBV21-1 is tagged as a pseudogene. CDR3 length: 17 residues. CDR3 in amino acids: CASHPGGGRSSYNEQFF. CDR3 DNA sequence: TGTGCCAGCCACCCTGGGGGGGGGCGAAGCTCCTACAATGAGCAGTTCTTC.

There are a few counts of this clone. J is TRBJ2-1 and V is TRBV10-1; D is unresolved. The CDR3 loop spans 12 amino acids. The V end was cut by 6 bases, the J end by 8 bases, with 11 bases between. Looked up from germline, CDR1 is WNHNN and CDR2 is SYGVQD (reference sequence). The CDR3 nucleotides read TGCGCCAGCAGCGACGATACCCATGAGCAGTTCTTC. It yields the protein CASSDDTHEQFF.